The 10 T cell receptor beta chains below come from one sample, sequenced in a study of OX40 agonist ivuxolimab in advanced cancers. Clones were read by immunoSEQ multiplex PCR, and TCRdb kept only the in-frame ones, dropping some. The sample has tens of thousands of clones, roughly 89% seen once. This specimen consisted of CD4+ or CD8+ T cells sorted from blood, obtained in a trial of the OX40 agonist ivuxolimab. The receptors derive from an adult with an advanced solid tumor such as melanoma, head and neck, liver or kidney cancer.

This sequence joins TRBV10-3 and TRBJ1-1; D uncertain. V was shortened by 7 bases and J by 0 bases, with 9 bases between the two germline ends. CDR3 length: 13 residues. Germline lookup yields CDR1 ENHRY and CDR2 SYGVKD. The CDR3 DNA reads as TGTGCCATCAAACCGAACATGAACACTGAAGCTTTCTTT. It codes for CAIKPNMNTEAFF.

The genes are TRBV5-5 and TRBJ2-7; D is undetermined. Per germline, CDR1 SGHKS and CDR2 YYEKEE (reference sequence). V gave up 0 bases and J gave up 2 bases, with 12 bases separating them. The CDR3 is 15 amino acids. The CDR3 spells CASSLEWTDAYEQYF. The CDR3 DNA is TGTGCCAGCAGCTTGGAATGGACGGACGCCTACGAGCAGTACTTC.

The chain has TRBV4-2 and TRBJ2-6, with a tentative D call TRBD2 (6 bases). This CDR3 comprises 13 residues. The V gene's germline CDR1 is LGHNA and CDR2 YNFKEQ. V dropped 6 bases and J dropped 4 bases, with 7 bases sitting between them. The CDR3 DNA is TGTGCCAGCAGACGGGAGGGGGCCAACGTCCTGACTTTC. Its protein product is CASRREGANVLTF.

The chain uses TRBV4-3 and TRBJ2-7, with a possible D match to TRBD1 (6 bases). This CDR3 has 13 residues. Trimming removed 0 bases at V and 4 bases at J, with 7 bases between. CDR1 is LGHNA, CDR2 YSLEER, per germline. CDR3 in amino acids: CASSQDRGYEQYF. The CDR3 DNA reads TGCGCCAGCAGCCAAGACAGGGGTTACGAGCAGTACTTC.

This clone was counted a single time. V is TRBV19 and J is TRBJ2-3; no reliable D call. This CDR3 contains 14 residues. V lost 6 bases and J lost 7, with 17 bases in between. Germline CDR1 is LNHDA and CDR2 is SQIVND (reference sequence). This CDR3 reads CASRPSSGFNTQYF. The CDR3 region has the DNA TGTGCCAGTAGGCCTTCTTCCGGGTTTAATACGCAGTATTTT.

CDR3 sequence (DNA): TGTGCCAGCAGCTTAGATCCCCGGGGTGGGAATCAGCCCCAGCATTTT. Encoded protein: CASSLDPRGGNQPQHF. This chain uses TRBV11-2 with TRBJ1-5; D unresolved. Germline CDR1 is SGHAT and CDR2 is FQNNGV. V was trimmed by 0 bases and J by 4 bases, leaving 13 bases between them. This CDR3 is 16 amino acids long.

This clone was seen a few times. The genes are TRBV15 and TRBJ1-3; TRBD1 aligns across 7 bases. The CDR3 is 15 residues long. The ends lost 3 bases at V and 0 bases at J; junction bases unmatched: 2. Germline CDR1 is LNHNV and CDR2 is YYDKDF (reference sequence). Written as DNA, the CDR3 is TGTGCCACCAGCAGCGACAGGGCCTCTGGAAACACCATATATTTT. Encoded protein: CATSSDRASGNTIYF. The full variable domain, with the rest looked up from reference TRBV15 and TRBJ1-3, is DAMVIQNPRYQVTQFGKPVTLSCSQTLNHNVMYWYQQKSSQAPKLLFHYYDKDFNNEADTPDNFQSRRPNTSFCFLDIRSPGLGDTAMYLCATSSDRASGNTIYFGEGSWLTVV.

The CDR3 is CASSSSGTGSYNEQFF. The CDR3 DNA reads as TGTGCCAGCAGCTCCTCCGGGACGGGTTCCTACAATGAGCAGTTCTTC. The rearrangement uses TRBV5-4 and TRBJ2-1, with D perhaps matching TRBD1 or TRBD2 (5 bases each). In germline, CDR1 is SGHNT, CDR2 YYREEE (reference sequence). This CDR3 has 16 amino acids. V lost 3 bases and J 1 base, leaving 14 bases between the germline ends.

This clone has a handful of counts. An end of the junction differs from the germline gene, which may be a read error. J is TRBJ2-1 and V is TRBV30, with D maybe TRBD2 (6 bases). Germline V gene sequence: CDR1 GTSNPN, CDR2 SVGIG (reference sequence). The CDR3 contains 11 residues. The CDR3 here is CAGRSVYEQFF. CDR3 in DNA: TGTGCCGGGAGGTCTGTCTATGAGCAGTTCTTC.

The chain combines TRBV28 with TRBJ1-1; the match to TRBD1 covers 9 bases. Germline loops: CDR1 MDHEN, CDR2 SYDVKM. The length of the CDR3 is 14 residues. V trimming: 5 bases; J trimming: 3 bases; junction bases outside the gene matches: 4. CDR3 amino acids: CASSRGQGYTEAFF. Written as DNA, the CDR3 is TGTGCCAGCAGTAGGGGACAGGGATACACTGAAGCTTTCTTT.